Many counts were recorded for the clone carrying this TCR beta chain. V lost 4 bases and J 0 bases, leaving 8 bases between the germline ends. The CDR3 totals 14 residues. The V gene's germline CDR1 is MNHEY and CDR2 SVGEGT. These data belong to a study of molecular identifiers for immune sequencing clone quantification. Bulk TCR libraries were made with methods that had been previously described and with listed TCR primers. TCRdb reprocessed the PCR reads via MiXCR and lists one record per CDR3 protein. The sample includes 30,000 to 40,000 distinct CDR3 sequences, 19% of them seen just once. Each library that profiled naive CD8 cells came from roughly 20,000 to 1,000,000 sorted cells with 10%, 30% or 50% RNA.

Sequenced material: naive CD8+ T cells from blood, with Jurkat cell RNA spiked in. Stated subset: FACS-sorted CD8+CD4-CCR7+CD45RA+ naive T cells. J is TRBJ2-3 and V is TRBV6-2 or TRBV6-3; D unresolved. The sequence was obtained from a human donor in good health. Some libraries in this study had Jurkat cell RNA spiked in. The CDR3 here is CASSSVTSTDTQYF. The CDR3 DNA reads as TGTGCCAGCAGTTCCGTCACTAGCACAGATACGCAGTATTTT.